This T cell receptor (beta chain) emerged from a study of blood T cell repertoires in COVID-19. This CDR3 comprises 13 residues. V was shortened by 2 bases and J by 4 bases, with 8 bases between the two germline ends. Looked up from germline, CDR1 is LGHDT and CDR2 is YNNKEL (reference sequence). Assay: immunoSEQ multiplex PCR; the TCRdb copy retains only in-frame clones and omits some. The table lists about 190,000 clones, approximately 91% of them singletons, with approximately 6.7% in the top ten. The genes are TRBV3-1 (or the pseudogene TRBV3-2) and TRBJ2-5, with D perhaps TRBD1 (5 bases). The receptor was derived from a man aged 35 to 55 with acute or convalescent COVID-19. Sequences were obtained from peripheral blood. The CDR3 DNA reads as TGTGCCAGCAGCCAATCCACAGGAGAGACCCAGTACTTC. Protein: CASSQSTGETQYF.